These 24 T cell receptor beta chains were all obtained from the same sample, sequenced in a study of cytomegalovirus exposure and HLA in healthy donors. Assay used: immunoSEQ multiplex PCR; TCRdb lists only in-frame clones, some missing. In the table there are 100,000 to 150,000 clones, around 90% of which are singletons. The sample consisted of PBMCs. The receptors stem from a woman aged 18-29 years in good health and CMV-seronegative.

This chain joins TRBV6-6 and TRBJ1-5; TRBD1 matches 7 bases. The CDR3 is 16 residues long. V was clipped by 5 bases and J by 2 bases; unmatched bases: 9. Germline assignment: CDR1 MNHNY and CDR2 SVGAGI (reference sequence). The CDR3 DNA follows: TGTGCCAGCAGTCACAACAGGGGATATGGCAATCAGCCCCAGCATTTT. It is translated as CASSHNRGYGNQPQHF.

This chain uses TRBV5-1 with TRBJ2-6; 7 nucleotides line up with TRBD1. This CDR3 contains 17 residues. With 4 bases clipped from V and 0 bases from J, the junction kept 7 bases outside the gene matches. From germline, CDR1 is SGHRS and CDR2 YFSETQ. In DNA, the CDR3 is TGCGCCAGCAGCCCTCGGACAGGCTACTCTGGGGCCAACGTCCTGACTTTC. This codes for CASSPRTGYSGANVLTF.

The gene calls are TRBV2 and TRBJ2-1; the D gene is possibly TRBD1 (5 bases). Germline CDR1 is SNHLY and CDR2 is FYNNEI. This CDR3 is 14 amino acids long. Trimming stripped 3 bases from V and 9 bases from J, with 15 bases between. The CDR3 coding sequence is TGTGCCAGCAGTGAGGACGGCGGCAGGGTTGAGCAGTTCTTC. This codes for CASSEDGGRVEQFF.

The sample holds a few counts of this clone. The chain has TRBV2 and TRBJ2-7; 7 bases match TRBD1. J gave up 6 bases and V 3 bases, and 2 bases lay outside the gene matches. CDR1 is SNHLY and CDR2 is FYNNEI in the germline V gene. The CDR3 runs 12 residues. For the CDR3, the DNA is TGTGCCAGCAGTGAGGGGACAGCCGAGCAGTACTTC. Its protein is CASSEGTAEQYF.

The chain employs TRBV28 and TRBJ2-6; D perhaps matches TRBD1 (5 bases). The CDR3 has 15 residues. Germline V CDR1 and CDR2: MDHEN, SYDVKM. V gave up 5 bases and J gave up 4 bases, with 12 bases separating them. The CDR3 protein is CASSPSGSGANVLTF. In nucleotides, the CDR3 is TGTGCCAGCAGTCCCTCAGGGTCCGGGGCCAACGTCCTGACTTTC.

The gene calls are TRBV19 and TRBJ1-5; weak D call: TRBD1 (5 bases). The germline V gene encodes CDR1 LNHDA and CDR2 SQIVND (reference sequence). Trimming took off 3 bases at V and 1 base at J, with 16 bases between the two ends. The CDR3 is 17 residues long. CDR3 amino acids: CASSIGQGPRSNQPQHF. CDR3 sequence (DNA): TGTGCCAGTAGTATTGGGCAGGGCCCCCGAAGCAATCAGCCCCAGCATTTT.

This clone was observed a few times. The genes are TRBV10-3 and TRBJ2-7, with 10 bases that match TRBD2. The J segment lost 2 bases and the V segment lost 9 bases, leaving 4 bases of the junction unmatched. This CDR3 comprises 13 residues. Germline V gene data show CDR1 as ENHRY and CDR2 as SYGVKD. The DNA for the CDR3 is TGTGCCATTAAGCGGGAGGGGACCTACGAGCAGTACTTC. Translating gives CAIKREGTYEQYF.

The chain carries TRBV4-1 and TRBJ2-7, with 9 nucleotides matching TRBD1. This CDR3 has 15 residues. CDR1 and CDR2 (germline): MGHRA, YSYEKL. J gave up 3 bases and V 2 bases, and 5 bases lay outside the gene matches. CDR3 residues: CASSQFLTGGYEQYF. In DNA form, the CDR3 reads TGCGCCAGCAGCCAATTCCTGACAGGGGGCTACGAGCAGTACTTC.

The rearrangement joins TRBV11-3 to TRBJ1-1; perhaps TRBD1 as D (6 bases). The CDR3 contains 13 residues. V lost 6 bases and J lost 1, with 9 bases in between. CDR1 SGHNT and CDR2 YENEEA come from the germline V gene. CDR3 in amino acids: CASRSQGNTEAFF. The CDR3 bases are TGTGCCAGCAGATCACAGGGGAACACTGAAGCTTTCTTT.

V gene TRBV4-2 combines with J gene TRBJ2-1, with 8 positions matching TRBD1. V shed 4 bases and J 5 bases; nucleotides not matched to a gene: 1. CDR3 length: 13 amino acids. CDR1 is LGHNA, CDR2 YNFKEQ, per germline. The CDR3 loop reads CASSRGQDNEQFF. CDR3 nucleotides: TGTGCCAGCAGCCGGGGACAGGACAATGAGCAGTTCTTC.

The CDR3 protein is CASSVTGFGYTF. The CDR3 nucleotides are TGTGCCAGCAGCGTAACAGGGTTCGGCTACACCTTC. The V gene is TRBV9, the J gene TRBJ1-2; a possible D gene is TRBD1 (6 bases). There are 12 residues in the CDR3. The V end was cut by 1 base, the J end by 8 bases, with 9 bases between. The germline gives CDR1 SGDLS, CDR2 YYNGEE. Variable domain in full (rest from reference TRBV9 and TRBJ1-2): DSGVTQTPKHLITATGQRVTLRCSPRSGDLSVYWYQQSLDQGLQFLIQYYNGEERAKGNILERFSAQQFPDLHSELNLSSLELGDSALYFCASSVTGFGYTFGSGTRLTVV.

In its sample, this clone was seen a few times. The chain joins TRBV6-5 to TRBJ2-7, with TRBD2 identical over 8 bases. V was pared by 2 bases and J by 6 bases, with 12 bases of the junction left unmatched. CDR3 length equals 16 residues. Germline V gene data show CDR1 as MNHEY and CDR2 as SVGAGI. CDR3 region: CASSYGAGGFPREQYF. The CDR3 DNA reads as TGTGCCAGCAGTTACGGTGCGGGAGGCTTCCCTCGCGAGCAGTACTTC.

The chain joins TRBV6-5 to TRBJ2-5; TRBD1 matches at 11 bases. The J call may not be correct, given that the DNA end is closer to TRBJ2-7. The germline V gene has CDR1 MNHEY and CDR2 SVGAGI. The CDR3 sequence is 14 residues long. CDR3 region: CASSPGQGAYEQYF. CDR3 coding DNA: TGTGCCAGCAGTCCGGGACAGGGGGCCTACGAGCAGTACTTC.

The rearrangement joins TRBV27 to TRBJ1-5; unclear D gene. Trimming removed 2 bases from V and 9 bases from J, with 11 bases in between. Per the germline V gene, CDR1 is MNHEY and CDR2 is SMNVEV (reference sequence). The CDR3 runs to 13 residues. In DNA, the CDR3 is TGTGCCAGCAGTTTAAGTTGGAGGTTGCCCCAGCATTTT. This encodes CASSLSWRLPQHF.

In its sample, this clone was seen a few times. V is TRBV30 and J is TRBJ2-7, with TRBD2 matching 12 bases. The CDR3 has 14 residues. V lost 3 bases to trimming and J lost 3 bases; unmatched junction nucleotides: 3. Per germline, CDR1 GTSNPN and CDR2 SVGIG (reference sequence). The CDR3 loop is CAWSGLAGYYEQYF. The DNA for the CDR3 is TGTGCCTGGAGCGGACTAGCGGGATACTACGAGCAGTACTTC.

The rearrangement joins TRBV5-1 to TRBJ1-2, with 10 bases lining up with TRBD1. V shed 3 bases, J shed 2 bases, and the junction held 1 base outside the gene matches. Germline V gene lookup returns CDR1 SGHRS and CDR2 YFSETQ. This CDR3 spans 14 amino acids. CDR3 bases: TGCGCCAGCAGCTCGGGACAGGGGAACTATGGCTACACCTTC. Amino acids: CASSSGQGNYGYTF.

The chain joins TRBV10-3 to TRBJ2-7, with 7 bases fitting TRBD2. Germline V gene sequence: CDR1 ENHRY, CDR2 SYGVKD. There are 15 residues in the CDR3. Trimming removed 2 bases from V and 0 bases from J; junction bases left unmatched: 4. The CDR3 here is CAISEAAGNSYEQYF. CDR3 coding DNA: TGTGCCATCAGTGAGGCAGCGGGGAACTCCTACGAGCAGTACTTC.

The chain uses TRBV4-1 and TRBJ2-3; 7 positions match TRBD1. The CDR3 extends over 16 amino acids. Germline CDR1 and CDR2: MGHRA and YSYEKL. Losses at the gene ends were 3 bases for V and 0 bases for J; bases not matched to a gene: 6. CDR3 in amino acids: CASSHEPGQSTDTQYF. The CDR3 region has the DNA TGCGCCAGCAGCCACGAACCGGGACAGAGCACAGATACGCAGTATTTT.

The chain's CDR3 is CASSTGQGLYGYTF. The CDR3 region has the DNA TGTGCCAGCAGCACGGGACAGGGTCTCTATGGCTACACCTTC. This rearrangement joins TRBV28 to TRBJ1-2, with TRBD1 matching 9 bases. Germline assignment: CDR1 MDHEN and CDR2 SYDVKM. The CDR3 extends over 14 amino acids. The V segment lost 6 bases and the J segment 4 bases; nucleotides outside the gene matches: 6.

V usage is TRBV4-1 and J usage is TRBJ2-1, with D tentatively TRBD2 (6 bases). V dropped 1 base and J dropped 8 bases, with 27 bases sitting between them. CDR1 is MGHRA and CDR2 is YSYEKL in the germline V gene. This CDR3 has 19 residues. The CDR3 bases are TGCGCCAGCAGCCAAGTAGCGGTGTCCAGCGCCTCGCCCCGGGATGAGCAGTTCTTC. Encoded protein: CASSQVAVSSASPRDEQFF.

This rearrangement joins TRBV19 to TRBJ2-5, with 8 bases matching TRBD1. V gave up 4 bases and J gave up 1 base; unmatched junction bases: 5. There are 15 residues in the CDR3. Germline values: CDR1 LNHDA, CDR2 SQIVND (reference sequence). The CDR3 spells CASSTNRGAQETQYF. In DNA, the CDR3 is TGTGCCAGTAGTACCAACAGGGGGGCCCAAGAGACCCAGTACTTC.

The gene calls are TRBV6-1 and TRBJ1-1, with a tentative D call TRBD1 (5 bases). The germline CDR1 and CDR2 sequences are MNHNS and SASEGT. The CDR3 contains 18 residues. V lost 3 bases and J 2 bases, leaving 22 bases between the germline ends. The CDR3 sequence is CASSDPSGGYRDNTEAFF. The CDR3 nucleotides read TGTGCCAGCAGTGATCCCTCGGGGGGATATAGGGACAACACTGAAGCTTTCTTT.

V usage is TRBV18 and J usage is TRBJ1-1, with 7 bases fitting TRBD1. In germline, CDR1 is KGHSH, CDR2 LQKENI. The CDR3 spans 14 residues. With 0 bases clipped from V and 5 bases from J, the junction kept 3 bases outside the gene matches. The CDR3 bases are TGTGCCAGCTCACCACCGACAGGGTTAACTGAAGCTTTCTTT. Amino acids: CASSPPTGLTEAFF.

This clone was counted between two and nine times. CDR3: CASSPFLAGGYEQYF. CDR3 DNA sequence: TGTGCCAGCAGCCCCTTCCTAGCGGGAGGGTACGAGCAGTACTTC. The chain carries TRBV7-6 and TRBJ2-7; TRBD2 aligns across 12 bases. The CDR3 is 15 amino acids. Germline-derived CDR1 and CDR2 are SGHVS and FNYEAQ. The V and J ends lost 5 bases and 4 bases, in that order; junction bases with no gene match: 6.